One and the same sample provided the 28 T cell receptor beta chains below, sequenced in a study of cytomegalovirus exposure and HLA in healthy donors. PCR primers comprised 60 Vbeta and 13 Jbeta primers. TCRdb keeps only in-frame clones here, not all; method: immunoSEQ multiplex PCR. The sample lists about 160,000 clones, around 72% seen once, with around 7% in the top ten. The material sequenced was PBMCs. Receptors were obtained from a middle-aged man in good health and CMV-seropositive.

The V call is TRBV6-6, the J call TRBJ1-4; tentatively, D is TRBD1 (6 bases). V lost 6 bases and J lost 6, with 11 bases in between. The CDR3 loop spans 13 amino acids. Germline V gene lookup returns CDR1 MNHNY and CDR2 SVGAGI (reference sequence). The CDR3 sequence: CASRIGGDEKLFF. The CDR3 DNA reads as TGTGCCAGCAGGATAGGGGGGGATGAAAAACTGTTTTTT.

This chain joins TRBV30 and TRBJ1-6; 8 nucleotides agree with TRBD1. Germline-derived CDR1 and CDR2 are GTSNPN and SVGIG (reference sequence). Germline trimming cut 3 bases from V and 6 bases from J; bases unmatched to any gene: 4. This CDR3 has 14 amino acids. The CDR3 bases are TGTGCCTGGAGGGGGGACAGGATTAATTCACCCCTCCACTTT. Its protein is CAWRGDRINSPLHF. The full variable domain, in which reference TRBV30 and TRBJ1-6 provide the parts outside the CDR3, is SQTIHQWPATLVQPVGSPLSLECTVEGTSNPNLYWYRQAAGRGLQLLFYSVGIGQISSEVPQNLSASRPQDRQFILSSKKLLLSDSGFYLCAWRGDRINSPLHFGNGTRLTVT.

The table lists this clone with a count of one. The chain links TRBV27 to TRBJ1-3; D unclear. CDR3 length equals 17 residues. V lost 0 bases to trimming and J lost 4 bases, with 16 bases between them. Per germline, CDR1 MNHEY and CDR2 SMNVEV (reference sequence). The CDR3 DNA sequence: TGTGCCAGCAGTTTATCGGGAGGGAATAGTTGGGGAAACACCATATATTTT. It specifies CASSLSGGNSWGNTIYF.

CDR3 residues: CASTRSGHPQETQYF. CDR3 DNA: TGTGCCAGCACCCGAAGTGGACACCCTCAAGAGACCCAGTACTTC. The chain links TRBV6-1 to TRBJ2-5; D is possibly TRBD1 (5 bases). The germline V and J ends were trimmed by 7 bases and 2 bases, with 17 bases remaining between them. Germline CDR1 and CDR2: MNHNS and SASEGT. This CDR3 has 15 residues.

The chain has TRBV6-1 and TRBJ2-1; D is perhaps TRBD1 (5 bases). This CDR3 region has 15 residues. CDR1 and CDR2 from the germline V gene are MNHNS and SASEGT. V dropped 6 bases and J dropped 0 bases, with 12 bases sitting between them. The CDR3 region is CASRFDRFSYNEQFF. DNA of the CDR3: TGTGCCAGCAGGTTCGACAGATTCTCCTACAATGAGCAGTTCTTC.

The genes are TRBV27 and TRBJ2-2; 8 nucleotides match TRBD1. Trimming cost V 4 bases and J 3 bases; bases outside gene matches: 7. Germline V gene sequence: CDR1 MNHEY, CDR2 SMNVEV (reference sequence). CDR3 size: 16 residues. CDR3 coding DNA: TGTGCCAGCAGTTCTGACAGGGGAGCTCACACCGGGGAGCTGTTTTTT. This encodes CASSSDRGAHTGELFF.

The genes are TRBV9 and TRBJ2-7; 11 bases map to TRBD2. CDR3 length: 17 amino acids. CDR1 and CDR2 from the germline V gene are SGDLS and YYNGEE. V was pared by 0 bases and J by 5 bases, with 10 bases of the junction left unmatched. CDR3 amino acids: CASSVGRSSGGDDEQYF. The DNA of the CDR3 is TGTGCCAGCAGCGTAGGGAGAAGTAGCGGGGGGGACGACGAGCAGTACTTC.

With respect to this clone: The same CDR3 arises from other DNA sequences in this sample as well. The V call is TRBV2, the J call TRBJ2-3; no reliable D call. Deletions cut 6 bases from V and 2 bases from J, with 9 bases between. Germline CDR1 and CDR2: SNHLY and FYNNEI. The CDR3 runs to 13 residues. The CDR3 nucleotides are TGTGCCAGCAGCCCTCCCTTCACAGATACGCAGTATTTT. As protein: CASSPPFTDTQYF.

The chain is built from TRBV19 and TRBJ1-2, with 9 bases matching TRBD1. Germline CDR1 is LNHDA and CDR2 is SQIVND (reference sequence). This CDR3 has 12 amino acids. V shed 8 bases, J shed 4 bases, and the junction held 2 bases outside the gene matches. As DNA, the CDR3 is TGTGCCAGTCTGGACAGGGGCTATGGCTACACCTTC. This codes for CASLDRGYGYTF.

The chain has TRBV6-5 and TRBJ2-7, with TRBD1 matching over 12 bases. Germline CDR1 is MNHEY and CDR2 is SVGAGI. CDR3 length: 14 residues. V gave up 6 bases and J gave up 5 bases; unmatched junction bases: 5. CDR3 amino acids: CASRAGQGAHEQYF. CDR3 bases: TGTGCCAGCAGGGCGGGACAGGGGGCACACGAGCAGTACTTC.

The rearrangement links TRBV2 to TRBJ2-1; 8 bases are shared with TRBD2. V lost 1 base and J lost 3; bases outside the gene matches: 8. The CDR3 has 17 residues. In germline, CDR1 is SNHLY, CDR2 FYNNEI. The CDR3 region has the DNA TGTGCCAGCAGTGAAGTGGAACTAGCGGAGAGCTACAATGAGCAGTTCTTC. Translation gives CASSEVELAESYNEQFF.

This clone was seen more than once but under ten times. The J gene is TRBJ2-7, the V gene TRBV15, with TRBD1 as a possible D gene (6 bases). Germline CDR1 reads LNHNV; CDR2 reads YYDKDF (reference sequence). Trimming pared 5 bases from V and 2 bases from J, leaving 13 bases between. This CDR3 has 14 residues. The CDR3 protein is CATSQGWKPYEQYF. The DNA for the CDR3 is TGTGCCACCAGCCAGGGGTGGAAACCCTACGAGCAGTACTTC.

This rearrangement joins TRBV6-1 to TRBJ2-7; D possibly corresponds to TRBD2 (5 bases). This CDR3 has 15 amino acids. Trimming pared 6 bases from V and 5 bases from J, leaving 20 bases between. Germline loops: CDR1 MNHNS, CDR2 SASEGT. The CDR3 loop reads CASRDGLLDFHEQYF. The CDR3 DNA follows: TGTGCCAGCAGGGACGGACTCCTGGATTTCCACGAGCAGTACTTC.

The rearrangement joins TRBV6-5 to TRBJ2-3; 15 positions agree with TRBD2. The V gene's germline CDR1 is MNHEY and CDR2 SVGAGI. The V gene end was trimmed by 4 bases and the J gene end by 5 bases; junction bases not matched to a gene: 4. This CDR3 has 16 residues. This CDR3 is CASSWTSGGAGDTQYF. CDR3 nucleotides: TGTGCCAGCAGTTGGACTAGCGGGGGGGCAGGAGATACGCAGTATTTT.

This chain uses TRBV5-6 with TRBJ1-5, with D possibly matching TRBD1 (5 bases). Germline V gene lookup returns CDR1 SGHDT and CDR2 YYEEEE. V shed 0 bases and J shed 11 bases, with 18 bases lying between them. The CDR3 consists of 15 residues. The CDR3 spells CASSLGQGPLPSQHF. In nucleotides, the CDR3 is TGTGCCAGCAGCTTGGGGCAGGGCCCCTTACCTTCCCAGCATTTT.

This chain uses TRBV25-1 with TRBJ2-3; a weak D match, TRBD2 (5 bases). The CDR3 is made up of 14 amino acids. Germline lookup yields CDR1 MGHDK and CDR2 SYGVNS. V gave up 5 bases and J gave up 1 base, with 10 bases separating them. The CDR3 spells CASSLPGGTDTQYF. CDR3 DNA sequence: TGTGCCAGCAGTCTCCCCGGGGGCACAGATACGCAGTATTTT. Drawing the rest from reference TRBV25-1 and TRBJ2-3, the complete variable domain is EADIYQTPRYLVIGTGKKITLECSQTMGHDKMYWYQQDPGMELHLIHYSYGVNSTEKGDLSSESTVSRIRTEHFPLTLESARPSHTSQYLCASSLPGGTDTQYFGPGTRLTVL.

This clone was counted only a few times. The chain uses TRBV29-1 and TRBJ2-7, with 10 bases that match TRBD2. This CDR3 has 15 amino acids. The V gene's germline CDR1 is SQVTM and CDR2 ANQGSEA. V lost 4 bases to trimming and J lost 3 bases; unmatched junction nucleotides: 9. The CDR3 DNA is TGCAGCGTTGGTGAGCGGGGGGGCCCCTTCTACGAGCAGTACTTC. This translates into CSVGERGGPFYEQYF.

For the CDR3, the DNA is TGTGCCAGCAGCCAACCTTCCGGGACAGGGGTTAACTACGAGCAGTACTTC. Its translation is CASSQPSGTGVNYEQYF. The chain uses TRBV4-2 and TRBJ2-7; 10 nucleotides line up with TRBD1. V gave up 2 bases and J gave up 3 bases; unmatched junction bases: 10. CDR1 is LGHNA and CDR2 is YNFKEQ in the germline V gene. The CDR3 is 17 residues long.

The sample holds a few counts of this clone. This sequence joins TRBV27 and TRBJ1-1; a possible D gene is TRBD1 (6 bases). V was cut by 6 bases and J by 1 base, with 15 bases left in between. The CDR3 covers 15 residues. Per germline, CDR1 MNHEY and CDR2 SMNVEV (reference sequence). This chain's CDR3 is CASSPTQGPNTEAFF. The CDR3 region has the DNA TGTGCCAGCAGCCCGACTCAGGGGCCGAACACTGAAGCTTTCTTT.

This clone turned up a few times. V and J are TRBV7-9 and TRBJ2-7, with TRBD1 matching 8 bases. This CDR3 contains 12 residues. Germline V gives CDR1 SEHNR, CDR2 FQNEAQ (reference sequence). V trimming: 4 bases; J trimming: 4 bases; junction bases outside the gene matches: 0. Here the CDR3 DNA reads TGTGCCAGCAGCTGGACAGGGTACGAGCAGTACTTC. This codes for CASSWTGYEQYF.

This clone was observed a single time. The chain joins TRBV30 to TRBJ1-6, with D perhaps matching TRBD1 (5 bases). Germline V CDR1 and CDR2: GTSNPN, SVGIG (reference sequence). CDR3 size: 14 residues. V shed 4 bases and J shed 7 bases, with 14 bases lying between them. CDR3 in amino acids: CAWNNEGVNSPLHF. Written as DNA, the CDR3 is TGTGCCTGGAATAATGAAGGGGTAAATTCACCCCTCCACTTT.

The rearrangement uses TRBV7-2 and TRBJ1-4, with D tentatively TRBD1 (5 bases). CDR1 SGHTA and CDR2 FQGNSA come from the germline V gene. This CDR3 region has 15 residues. V gave up 1 base and J gave up 8 bases, with 14 bases separating them. The CDR3 spells CASSLERGVREKLFF. CDR3 in DNA: TGTGCCAGCAGCTTAGAGCGGGGGGTGAGGGAAAAACTGTTTTTT.

The chain couples TRBV5-1 to TRBJ2-5; no firm D call. Germline CDR1 is SGHRS and CDR2 is YFSETQ. The CDR3 runs 11 residues. Trimming shortened V by 2 bases and J by 3 bases, and 2 bases separated the two germline ends. For the CDR3, the DNA is TGCGCCAGCAGCTTTAAAGAGACCCAGTACTTC. Protein product: CASSFKETQYF.

The V gene is TRBV11-2, the J gene TRBJ1-1, with D possibly matching TRBD1 (5 bases). The V gene's germline CDR1 is SGHAT and CDR2 FQNNGV. The V gene lost 5 bases and the J gene lost 4 bases, with 20 bases spanning the gap. The CDR3 runs 16 residues. The CDR3: CASSPSWAGLITEAFF. CDR3 in DNA: TGTGCCAGCAGCCCTTCTTGGGCAGGGCTTATCACTGAAGCTTTCTTT.

The rearrangement links TRBV15 to TRBJ1-4; a weak D match, TRBD1 (6 bases). Trimming took off 0 bases at V and 7 bases at J, with 15 bases between the two ends. Germline-derived CDR1 and CDR2 are LNHNV and YYDKDF (reference sequence). The CDR3 extends over 16 amino acids. In DNA, the CDR3 is TGTGCCACCAGCAGAGATCTGTACAGGGTGGGTGAAAAACTGTTTTTT. It codes for CATSRDLYRVGEKLFF.

The rearrangement uses TRBV4-2 and TRBJ2-3, with D tentatively TRBD1 (5 bases). In germline, CDR1 is LGHNA, CDR2 YNFKEQ. Trimming shortened V by 3 bases and J by 1 base, and 11 bases separated the two germline ends. The CDR3 has 15 amino acids. CDR3 nucleotide sequence: TGTGCCAGCAGCCAGGAATGGGGCGGCACAGATACGCAGTATTTT. This gives the protein CASSQEWGGTDTQYF.

V and J are TRBV4-1 and TRBJ2-7; maybe TRBD1 (5 bases). CDR1 and CDR2 from the germline V gene are MGHRA and YSYEKL. The V end lost 0 bases, the J end lost 7 bases, and 13 bases lay between the germline ends. CDR3 length: 14 residues. In DNA, the CDR3 is TGCGCCAGCAGCCAAGACCGGCTCCCAGGGGAGCAGTACTTC. This sequence encodes CASSQDRLPGEQYF.

This chain links TRBV27 with TRBJ2-7; 11 bases line up with TRBD1. The V and J ends lost 2 bases and 5 bases, in that order; junction bases with no gene match: 2. Germline V lookup: CDR1 MNHEY, CDR2 SMNVEV (reference sequence). The CDR3 totals 14 residues. The CDR3 region has the DNA TGTGCCAGCAGTTTACAGGGACAGGGGGACGAGCAGTACTTC. Translation: CASSLQGQGDEQYF.